Listed here are 14 T cell receptor beta chains from one sample, sequenced in a study of chemoradiotherapy in HPV16-positive cancers. This table comes from immunoSEQ multiplex PCR, and its TCRdb copy is limited to in-frame clones, with some not included. The sample has 10,000 to 15,000 clones; 65% to 80% are singletons. The sample was gathered from a patient who underwent chemoradiotherapy. These receptor sequences come from a human donor with HPV-associated anogenital cancer.

This clone was seen a single time. The V call is TRBV28, the J call TRBJ2-7; the D call may be TRBD1 or TRBD2 (5 bases each). This CDR3 region has 13 residues. Germline-derived CDR1 and CDR2 are MDHEN and SYDVKM. Trimming took off 8 bases at V and 0 bases at J, with 11 bases between the two ends. The CDR3 spells CASGDVSSYEQYF. CDR3 bases: TGTGCCAGCGGGGACGTGAGCTCCTACGAGCAGTACTTC.

This chain joins TRBV30 and TRBJ2-2; weak D call: TRBD1 (6 bases). CDR3 length: 15 residues. Germline V gene data show CDR1 as GTSNPN and CDR2 as SVGIG (reference sequence). Trimming removed 2 bases from V and 0 bases from J, with 10 bases in between. CDR3 nucleotide sequence: TGTGCCTGGAGTACAGGGTACGCGAACACCGGGGAGCTGTTTTTT. It codes for CAWSTGYANTGELFF.

This rearrangement joins TRBV9 to TRBJ2-1, with D maybe TRBD2 (6 bases). CDR3 size: 15 residues. The ends were cut back, 1 base at V and 9 bases at J, with 17 bases in the middle. The germline CDR1 and CDR2 sequences are SGDLS and YYNGEE. The CDR3 DNA reads as TGTGCCAGCAGCGTATTACTAGCAGGCGGTGCTGAGCAGTTCTTC. Translation gives CASSVLLAGGAEQFF.

The V and J genes are TRBV4-2 and TRBJ1-1; unclear D gene. Germline V CDR1 and CDR2: LGHNA, YNFKEQ. The CDR3 sequence is 12 residues long. Between the trimmed V and J ends, which lost 0 bases and 8 bases, there was a span of 7 bases. The CDR3, as DNA: TGTGCCAGCAGCCAAGAGTCAGGCGAAGCTTTCTTT. It codes for CASSQESGEAFF.

The genes are TRBV5-6 and TRBJ1-1, with D perhaps matching TRBD1 (5 bases). The CDR3 sequence is 14 residues long. Trimming shortened V by 1 base and J by 6 bases, and 13 bases separated the two germline ends. Germline V gene sequence: CDR1 SGHDT, CDR2 YYEEEE. CDR3 sequence (DNA): TGTGCCAGCAGCTTGACAGGCTGGGGGGCTGAAGCTTTCTTT. It encodes CASSLTGWGAEAFF. Complete variable domain (other parts from reference TRBV5-6 and TRBJ1-1): DAGVTQSPTHLIKTRGQQVTLRCSPKSGHDTVSWYQQALGQGPQFIFQYYEEEERQRGNFPDRFSGHQFPNYSSELNVNALLLGDSALYLCASSLTGWGAEAFFGQGTRLTVV.

The rearrangement uses TRBV6-5 and TRBJ2-1, with a possible D match to TRBD1 (6 bases). The V and J ends lost 3 bases and 10 bases respectively, with 16 bases between them. Germline CDR1 and CDR2: MNHEY and SVGAGI. This CDR3 is built from 14 residues. This CDR3 reads CASSYTGIRGEQFF. CDR3 nucleotides: TGTGCCAGCAGTTATACAGGGATCAGAGGAGAGCAGTTCTTC.

J is TRBJ1-6 and V is TRBV7-9; D ambiguous. Germline V gene lookup returns CDR1 SEHNR and CDR2 FQNEAQ (reference sequence). Between the trimmed V and J ends, which lost 3 bases and 5 bases, there was a span of 17 bases. CDR3 length: 17 amino acids. The DNA of the CDR3 is TGTGCCAGCAGCTTCGCCGCGGGCCTTGCAGATAATTCACCCCTCCACTTT. Translated, it gives CASSFAAGLADNSPLHF.

The chain links TRBV14 to TRBJ2-5, with D unresolved. Germline values: CDR1 SGHDN, CDR2 FVKESK. The CDR3 consists of 13 residues. Trimming pared 3 bases from V and 5 bases from J, leaving 10 bases between. CDR3 sequence reads: CASSQLGQETQYF. CDR3 DNA: TGTGCCAGCAGCCAGTTGGGCCAGGAGACCCAGTACTTC. The full variable domain, in which reference TRBV14 and TRBJ2-5 provide the parts outside the CDR3, is EAGVTQFPSHSVIEKGQTVTLRCDPISGHDNLYWYRRVMGKEIKFLLHFVKESKQDESGMPNNRFLAERTGGTYSTLKVQPAELEDSGVYFCASSQLGQETQYFGPGTRLLVL.

This chain's CDR3 is CASSSFGNRFTSGNTIYF. Here the CDR3 DNA reads TGTGCCAGCAGTTCTTTCGGGAACAGGTTTACCTCTGGAAACACCATATATTTT. The V and J genes are TRBV25-1 and TRBJ1-3; TRBD1 might be the D (5 bases). CDR1 and CDR2 (germline): MGHDK, SYGVNS. The CDR3 spans 18 residues. V was shortened by 5 bases and J by 0 bases, with 20 bases between the two germline ends.

V and J are TRBV10-3 and TRBJ1-1; D is perhaps TRBD1 (6 bases). V was clipped by 4 bases and J by 2 bases, with 23 bases between them. The germline V gene has CDR1 ENHRY and CDR2 SYGVKD. CDR3 length: 18 residues. The DNA for the CDR3 is TGTGCCATCAGTGCCAGGGAAGGGGCGAGGGGGGTAAACACTGAAGCTTTCTTT. Translated: CAISAREGARGVNTEAFF.

The V and J genes are TRBV28 and TRBJ1-2, with a possible D match to TRBD1 (6 bases). CDR3 length: 15 amino acids. Deletions cut 7 bases from V and 8 bases from J, with 23 bases between. Germline lookup yields CDR1 MDHEN and CDR2 SYDVKM. The CDR3 is CASTVRDTPLGGYTF. The CDR3 coding sequence is TGTGCCAGCACGGTCCGGGACACCCCACTGGGGGGCTACACCTTC.

The table lists this clone with a few counts. The chain couples TRBV11-1 to TRBJ1-1; D gene uncertain. Germline loops: CDR1 SGHAT, CDR2 FQDESV (reference sequence). Trimming removed 0 bases at V and 9 bases at J, with 11 bases between. The CDR3 totals 13 residues. This CDR3 is CASSLAGAEKAFF. The CDR3 nucleotides are TGTGCCAGCAGCTTAGCGGGAGCGGAAAAAGCTTTCTTT.

The V and J genes are TRBV7-2 and TRBJ2-3; the match to TRBD2 covers 13 bases. Germline V lookup: CDR1 SGHTA, CDR2 FQGNSA. The CDR3 runs to 19 residues. V was clipped by 5 bases and J by 0 bases; unmatched bases: 11. CDR3: CASSPFGTSGALSTDTQYF. In DNA, the CDR3 is TGTGCCAGCAGCCCGTTTGGGACTAGCGGGGCCCTTAGCACAGATACGCAGTATTTT.

The rearrangement uses TRBV5-4 and TRBJ1-5; D is possibly TRBD1 (5 bases). Germline V gene lookup returns CDR1 SGHNT and CDR2 YYREEE (reference sequence). This CDR3 has 19 amino acids. The ends were cut back, 4 bases at V and 3 bases at J, with 26 bases in the middle. The CDR3 DNA sequence: TGTGCCAGCAGCCCCTGGGGGGATTGGAACAGCGTTCCCAATCAGCCCCAGCATTTT. This sequence encodes CASSPWGDWNSVPNQPQHF.